This entry is about one T cell receptor (beta chain). This specimen comes from a study of blood T cells in healthy people across ages. About the study: Template-switching capture recovered about one barcoded beta molecule per two T cells.

A second PCR of roughly 7 to 11 cycles used a sample-barcoded 5' primer and a J-beta primer mix. MiXCR, applied by TCRdb to the 5' RACE reads, yields one record per CDR3 protein. The table shows over 1,300,000 distinct CDR3 sequences, with around 55% occurring only once. Researchers collected roughly 10 milliliters of peripheral blood from every single donor. Trimming stripped 8 bases from V and 7 bases from J, with 12 bases between. The CDR3 loop spans 13 amino acids. The germline V gene encodes CDR1 MNHEY and CDR2 SVGAGI. The source of this sequence is a man younger than 35 in good health. The sequenced sample consisted of blood. This chain links TRBV6-5 with TRBJ1-6; D is perhaps TRBD1 (5 bases). Here the CDR3 DNA reads TGTGCCAGCTACGACAGTACCAATTCACCCCTCCACTTT. Translated: CASYDSTNSPLHF.